The entry that follows covers one T cell receptor (beta chain) sequence. Its target antigen remains unknown. Base-call qualities are not available, and no considerably larger clone is one nucleotide away. Other nucleotide sequences in the sample specify the same CDR3. Based on the germline V gene (reference sequence), the CDR1 and CDR2 sequences are LNHDA and SQIVND. V was cut back by 3 bases and J by 2 bases, leaving a gap of 13 bases between them. The CDR3 numbers 15 residues from cysteine through phenylalanine. The kept DNA is CDR3 alone, 45 bases in frame from the first base. The sample is drawn from a study of blood T cell repertoires in COVID-19 (dated by TCRdb to 2019 to 2021). Notes on the research overall: Samples covering the acute and convalescent phases of COVID-19 were provided by collaborators in the United States, Italy and Spain. The dataset comprised deeply sampled blood TCRbeta repertoires from subjects exposed to, actively infected with, or recovered from COVID-19. A de-identified subject ID, COVID-19 status, age in years and sex were almost always included in the sample metadata. The repertoires were made available in a free public database intended to serve as a resource for research on the immune response to SARS-CoV-2. Where available, HLA class I and class II types were taken from metadata supplied by the sample provider and were not determined by assay-based typing. Samples came from the ongoing ImmuneRACE study (first 160 participants) plus 1,254 subjects from 6 global collaborators. The material from the prospective study consisted of cDNA or gDNA derived from T cells, B-cell-depleted T cells, or PBMCs.

Broad study findings and their caveats: How much clinical and demographic metadata was included differed by source and by participant, and the metadata was provided uncurated.

TCRbeta CDR3 regions were amplified from genomic DNA by means of the immunoSEQ Assay, a bias-controlled multiplex PCR. The published analysis was carried out like this. Within the assay, amplification of reference gene primers was used to estimate how many nucleated cells each sample contained. Sequence reads were collapsed and filtered to measure the absolute abundance of every unique TCRbeta CDR3 rearrangement. Productive Simpson clonality was computed per sample as the square root of Simpson's diversity index over productive rearrangements. This immuneACCESS table, as held by TCRdb, lists in-frame sequences with V and J called but not all clones. Of the missing ones, under half trace to an unresolved V gene in checked studies; the others have no known cause. Clone size and V and J calls were adopted from that table, with D and trimming inferred from the DNA. In this sample the table shows about 120,000 clones, about nine tenths of which occur a single time. The top ten constitute approximately 4.3% of the sample.

Collaborating institutions collected whole blood in K2EDTA tubes following their own protocols. For TCRbeta analysis, collaborator samples were shipped as frozen whole blood, as isolated PBMCs, or as DNA extracted from either sample type. The receptor chain draws on TRBV19 and TRBJ1-2; a weak D assignment points to TRBD1 (5 bases agree). The source of this sequence is a man aged 40-55 years with acute or convalescent COVID-19. The material sequenced was peripheral blood. The CDR3 region: CASSILAGGNYGYTF. The nucleotide sequence reads TGTGCCAGTAGTATCCTGGCTGGGGGGAACTATGGCTACACCTTC. Extended through the reference TRBV19 and TRBJ1-2 proteins, this CDR3 yields the full variable domain: DGGITQSPKYLFRKEGQNVTLSCEQNLNHDAMYWYRQDPGQGLRLIYYSQIVNDFQKGDIAEGYSVSREKKESFPLTVTSAQKNPTAFYLCASSILAGGNYGYTFGSGTRLTVV.